This T cell receptor beta chain was profiled in a study of PD-1 blockade in mismatch repair-deficient tumors. At the level of the study: Patients had about eleven mismatch repair-deficient cancer types and were previously treated and progressing.

Trimming took off 2 bases at V and 5 bases at J, with 16 bases between the two ends. CDR1 and CDR2 (germline): SGDLS, YYNGEE. The CDR3 is made up of 15 amino acids. Comments on this clone: Its antigen remains unknown.

Only in-frame clones appear in the TCRdb table, and some are missing; sequencing was by immunoSEQ multiplex PCR. The sample records roughly 110,000 clones, 60% to 85% being singletons. The study's findings and limits: Tumor-resident clones, often absent from pretreatment blood, expanded after pembrolizumab and then contracted.

All patients were mismatch repair deficient, assessed by either PCR or immunohistochemistry. TCR sequencing covered a few patients who responded to pembrolizumab. The gene calls are TRBV9 and TRBJ1-2; maybe TRBD1 (6 bases). This receptor was identified in an adult with mismatch repair-deficient cancer. Source: peripheral blood, taken approximately 64 weeks after starting pembrolizumab. The CDR3 loop reads CASSVLDSSRYGYTF. The CDR3 DNA follows: TGTGCCAGCAGCGTCCTGGACAGTTCCAGGTATGGCTACACCTTC.